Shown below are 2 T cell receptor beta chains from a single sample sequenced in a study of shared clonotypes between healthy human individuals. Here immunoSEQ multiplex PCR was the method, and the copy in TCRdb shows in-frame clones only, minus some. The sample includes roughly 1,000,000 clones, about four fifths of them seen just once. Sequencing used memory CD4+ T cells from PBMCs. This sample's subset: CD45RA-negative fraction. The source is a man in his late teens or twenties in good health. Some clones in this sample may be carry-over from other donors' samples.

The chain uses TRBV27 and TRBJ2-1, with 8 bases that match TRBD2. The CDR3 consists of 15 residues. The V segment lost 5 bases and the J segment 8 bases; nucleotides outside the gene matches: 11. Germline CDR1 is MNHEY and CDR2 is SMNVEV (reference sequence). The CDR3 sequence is CASSPREGVGDEQFF. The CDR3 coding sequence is TGTGCCAGCAGTCCTCGGGAGGGCGTCGGCGATGAGCAGTTCTTC.

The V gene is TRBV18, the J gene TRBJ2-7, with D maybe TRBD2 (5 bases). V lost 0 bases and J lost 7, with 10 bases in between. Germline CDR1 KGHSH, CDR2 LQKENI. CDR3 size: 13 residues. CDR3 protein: CASSPPGTGEQYF. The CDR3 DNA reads TGTGCCAGCTCACCACCGGGAACGGGGGAGCAGTACTTC.